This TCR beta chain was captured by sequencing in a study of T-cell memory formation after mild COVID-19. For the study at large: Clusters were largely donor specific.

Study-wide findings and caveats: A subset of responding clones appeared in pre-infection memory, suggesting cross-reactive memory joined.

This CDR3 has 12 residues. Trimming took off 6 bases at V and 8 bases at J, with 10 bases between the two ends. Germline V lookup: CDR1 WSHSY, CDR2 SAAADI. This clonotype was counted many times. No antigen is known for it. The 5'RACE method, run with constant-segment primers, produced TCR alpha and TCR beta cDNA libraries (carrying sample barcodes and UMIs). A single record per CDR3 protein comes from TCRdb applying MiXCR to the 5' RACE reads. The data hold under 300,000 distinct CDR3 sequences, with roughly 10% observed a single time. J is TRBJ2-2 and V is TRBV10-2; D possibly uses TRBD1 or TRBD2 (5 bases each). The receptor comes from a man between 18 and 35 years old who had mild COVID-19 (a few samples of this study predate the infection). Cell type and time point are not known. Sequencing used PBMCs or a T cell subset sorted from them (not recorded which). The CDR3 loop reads CASRDGGGELFF. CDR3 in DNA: TGCGCCAGCAGGGATGGGGGAGGGGAGCTGTTTTTT.